The text below deals with one T cell receptor (beta chain). Its antigen remains unknown. Trimming left V 5 bases short and J 0 bases short, with 17 bases between. CDR1 and CDR2 from the germline V gene are SGHAT and FQNNGV. The length of the CDR3 is 17 residues. Assay: immunoSEQ multiplex PCR; the TCRdb copy retains only in-frame clones and omits some. The sample consists of approximately 92,000 clones, roughly 88% of them appearing once. This sample is drawn from a study of T cell responses to AZD1222 COVID-19 vaccine. Study findings and constraints: Most donors were white British, females outnumbered males, and clonal diversity was possibly underestimated. Unmutated variant regions are reportedly targeted by nearly half of spike-specific TCRs.

The rearrangement uses TRBV11-2 and TRBJ1-5, with D possibly matching TRBD1 (5 bases). The input for sequencing was peripheral blood, taken on day 0 of AZD1222 vaccination. This sequence was found in an adult in good health. In DNA, the CDR3 is TGTGCCAGCAGCCAATACCCGGGACTACATAGCAATCAGCCCCAGCATTTT. Protein product: CASSQYPGLHSNQPQHF.